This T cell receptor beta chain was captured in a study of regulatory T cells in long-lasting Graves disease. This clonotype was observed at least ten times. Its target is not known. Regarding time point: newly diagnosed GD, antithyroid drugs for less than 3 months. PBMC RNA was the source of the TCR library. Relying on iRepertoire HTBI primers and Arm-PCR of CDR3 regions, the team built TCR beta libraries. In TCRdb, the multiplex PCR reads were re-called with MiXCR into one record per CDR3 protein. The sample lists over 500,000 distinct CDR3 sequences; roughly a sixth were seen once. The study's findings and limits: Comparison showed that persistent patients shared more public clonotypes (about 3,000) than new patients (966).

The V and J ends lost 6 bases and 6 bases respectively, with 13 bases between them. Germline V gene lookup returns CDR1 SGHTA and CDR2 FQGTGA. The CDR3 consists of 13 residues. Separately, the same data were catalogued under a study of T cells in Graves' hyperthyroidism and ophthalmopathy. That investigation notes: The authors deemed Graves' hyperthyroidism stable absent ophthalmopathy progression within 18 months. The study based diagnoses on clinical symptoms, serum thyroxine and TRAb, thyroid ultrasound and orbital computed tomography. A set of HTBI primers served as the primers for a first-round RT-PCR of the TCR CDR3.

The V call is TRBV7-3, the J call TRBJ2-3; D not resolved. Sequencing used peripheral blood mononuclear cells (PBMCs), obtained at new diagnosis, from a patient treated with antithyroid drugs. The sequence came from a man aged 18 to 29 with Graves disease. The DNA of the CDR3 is TGTGCCAGCAGTCAAGGAGCCGTCGATACGCAGTATTTT. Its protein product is CASSQGAVDTQYF.